This paragraph reports one TCR beta chain. Its target is unknown. These data belong to a study of T cell responses to AZD1222 COVID-19 vaccine. Overall study findings and caveats: Only a handful of AZD1222 recipients were seropositive at baseline. Two AZD1222 doses significantly raised spike-specific TCR breadth and depth over controls.

TCRdb's table, derived via immunoSEQ multiplex PCR, lists solely in-frame clones and lacks some. Here the sample spans 40,000 to 55,000 clones, 80% to 90% being singletons. Pooled samples include second doses given at about 4 or 12 weeks. This TCR was recovered from an adult who received the AZD1222 COVID-19 vaccine. Source: peripheral blood, taken 28 days after the second AZD1222 dose.

CDR3 nucleotide sequence: TGCGCCAGCAGAAACAGGAAAAACATTCAGTACTTC. This gives the protein CASRNRKNIQYF. J is TRBJ2-4 and V is TRBV4-1; weak D call: TRBD1 (5 bases). V was shortened by 6 bases and J by 4 bases, with 7 bases between the two germline ends. The CDR3 extends over 12 amino acids. The V gene's germline CDR1 is MGHRA and CDR2 YSYEKL.